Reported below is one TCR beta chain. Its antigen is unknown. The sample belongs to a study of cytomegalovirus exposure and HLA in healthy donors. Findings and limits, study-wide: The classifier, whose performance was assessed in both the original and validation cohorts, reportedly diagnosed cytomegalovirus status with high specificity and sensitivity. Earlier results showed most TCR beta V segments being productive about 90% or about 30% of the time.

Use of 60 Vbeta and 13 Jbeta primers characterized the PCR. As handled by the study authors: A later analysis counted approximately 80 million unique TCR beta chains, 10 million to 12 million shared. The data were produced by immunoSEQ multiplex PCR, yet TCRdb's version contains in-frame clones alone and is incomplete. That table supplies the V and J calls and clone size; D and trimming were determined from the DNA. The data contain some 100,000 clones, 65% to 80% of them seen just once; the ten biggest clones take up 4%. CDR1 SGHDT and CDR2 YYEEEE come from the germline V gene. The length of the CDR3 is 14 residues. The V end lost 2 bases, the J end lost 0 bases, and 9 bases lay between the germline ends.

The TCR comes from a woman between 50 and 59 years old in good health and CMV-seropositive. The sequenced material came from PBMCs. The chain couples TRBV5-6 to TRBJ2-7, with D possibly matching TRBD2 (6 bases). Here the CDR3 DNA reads TGTGCCAGCAGCTTAGGAGGGATCTCCTACGAGCAGTACTTC. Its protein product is CASSLGGISYEQYF. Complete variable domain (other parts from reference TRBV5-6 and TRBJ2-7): DAGVTQSPTHLIKTRGQQVTLRCSPKSGHDTVSWYQQALGQGPQFIFQYYEEEERQRGNFPDRFSGHQFPNYSSELNVNALLLGDSALYLCASSLGGISYEQYFGPGTRLTVT.